Listed below are T cell receptor beta chains from one sample, sequenced in a study of CD8 T cells in ankylosing spondylitis. TCRdb itself ran the 5' RACE reads through MiXCR, one entry per CDR3 protein. Of over 450,000 distinct CDR3 sequences listed, about 13% were seen once; the top ten hold about 6.8%. Sequenced material: blood, either unsorted or a sorted T cell fraction (not recorded which). The receptor source for this set is a male donor with ankylosing spondylitis. CDR3s include the opening cysteine and the closing phenylalanine or tryptophan. D genes are given only for firm matches. The size field is filled for only some rows; it gives once, few, many or a size class.

v_gene	abundance	j_gene	d_gene	CDR3aa	CDR3nt
TRBV5-1	.	TRBJ2-5	.	CASSSRGTQETQYF	TGCGCCAGCAGCTCGAGGGGGACCCAAGAGACCCAGTACTTC
TRBV29-1	many	TRBJ2-1	TRBD2	CSVALAGGIATEQFF	TGCAGCGTCGCCCTAGCGGGAGGGATTGCAACTGAGCAGTTCTTC
TRBV7-2	many	TRBJ1-5	.	CASSLVVNSNQPQHF	TGTGCCAGCAGCTTAGTTGTTAATAGCAATCAGCCCCAGCATTTT
TRBV7-2	.	TRBJ2-1	.	CASRALAGTYNEQFF	TGTGCCAGCAGGGCTCTCGCTGGCACCTACAATGAGCAGTTCTTC
TRBV5-1	.	TRBJ2-7	TRBD1	CASSLGQGIEYEQYF	TGCGCCAGCAGCTTGGGACAGGGGATAGAGTACGAGCAGTACTTC
TRBV4-1	.	TRBJ2-5	.	CASSQTLEGGATPYQETQYF	TGCGCCAGCAGCCAAACGTTGGAAGGAGGAGCGACACCCTACCAAGAGACCCAGTACTTC
TRBV11-1	once	TRBJ2-3	TRBD2	CASSLGTRGSTDTQYF	TGTGCCAGCAGCTTGGGGACTAGGGGGTCCACAGATACGCAGTATTTT
TRBV10-3	few	TRBJ1-3	TRBD1	CAISPGQMITSGNTIYF	TGTGCCATCAGTCCGGGACAGATGATTACCTCTGGAAACACCATATATTTT
TRBV5-6	.	TRBJ2-7	TRBD1	CASSPDRGRLTYEQYF	TGTGCCAGCAGCCCCGACAGGGGCCGCCTAACCTACGAGCAGTACTTC
TRBV4-2	.	TRBJ2-3	.	CASSQDGDYSDTQYF	TGTGCCAGCAGCCAAGACGGGGATTATTCAGATACGCAGTATTTT
TRBV10-3	.	TRBJ2-5	.	CAISESTSDLGETQYF	TGTGCCATCAGTGAGTCTACCTCGGACTTAGGGGAGACCCAGTACTTC
TRBV7-2	few	TRBJ2-1	TRBD2	CASSAGLATNEQFF	TGTGCCAGCAGCGCGGGACTAGCGACGAATGAGCAGTTCTTC
TRBV15	.	TRBJ1-1	.	CATSRDYRATEAFF	TGTGCCACCAGCAGAGATTACAGGGCCACTGAAGCTTTCTTT
TRBV9	few	TRBJ2-1	.	CASSVPGGGGNEQFF	TGTGCCAGCAGCGTACCCGGGGGAGGGGGGAATGAGCAGTTCTTC
TRBV12-3/TRBV12-4	.	TRBJ2-5	.	CASSFWQTQETQYF	TGTGCCAGCAGTTTCTGGCAGACTCAAGAGACCCAGTACTTC
TRBV21-1	few	TRBJ2-1	.	CASSKADTGGDMNEQFF	TGTGCCAGCAGCAAAGCTGATACAGGGGGAGATATGAATGAGCAGTTCTTC
TRBV2	few	TRBJ2-3	TRBD2	CASSDGTSGAPDTQYF	TGTGCCAGCAGTGATGGGACTAGCGGGGCACCAGATACGCAGTATTTT
TRBV10-3	few	TRBJ1-2	.	CAISRAVVNYGYTF	TGTGCCATCAGTAGGGCAGTCGTTAACTATGGCTACACCTTC
TRBV27	few	TRBJ2-5	.	CASSWKGGAWETQYF	TGTGCCAGCAGTTGGAAAGGGGGGGCCTGGGAGACCCAGTACTTC
TRBV20-1	few	TRBJ2-1	TRBD2	CSAREETSGGSYNEQFF	TGCAGTGCTAGAGAGGAAACTAGCGGGGGATCCTACAATGAGCAGTTCTTC
TRBV5-1	many	TRBJ2-2	.	CASSLIGPRTIIGELFF	TGCGCCAGCAGCTTAATCGGGCCTAGAACCATAATCGGGGAGCTGTTTTTT
TRBV7-2	few	TRBJ2-1	.	CASSLGPGRRGNEQFF	TGTGCCAGCAGCTTAGGACCAGGGCGAAGAGGAAATGAGCAGTTCTTC
TRBV2	few	TRBJ2-7	.	CASRRDTSYEQYF	TGTGCCAGCAGGCGGGACACCTCCTACGAGCAGTACTTC
TRBV15	.	TRBJ2-1	.	CATSRKDGYNEQFF	TGTGCCACCAGCAGGAAGGACGGTTACAATGAGCAGTTCTTC
TRBV10-3	few	TRBJ1-5	.	CAISESMGFTSNQPQHF	TGTGCCATCAGTGAGTCGATGGGGTTTACTAGCAATCAGCCCCAGCATTTT
TRBV7-9	few	TRBJ1-3	TRBD1	CASSLASGGSGNTIYF	TGTGCCAGCAGCTTAGCCTCAGGGGGTTCTGGAAACACCATATATTTT
TRBV12-3/TRBV12-4	.	TRBJ1-2	.	CASSLRGLPTYGYTF	TGTGCCAGCAGTTTACGGGGCCTCCCGACCTATGGCTACACCTTC
TRBV5-1	many	TRBJ1-1	.	CASSLVGFTEAFF	TGCGCCAGCAGCTTGGTTGGGTTCACTGAAGCTTTCTTT
TRBV20-1	many	TRBJ1-1	.	CSARALQGMAEAFF	TGCAGTGCTAGAGCCCTACAGGGAATGGCTGAAGCTTTCTTT
TRBV7-2	.	TRBJ2-5	.	CASSLGAAETQYF	TGTGCCAGCAGCTTAGGGGCGGCAGAGACCCAGTACTTC
TRBV7-9	few	TRBJ2-1	.	CASSLALGSRDEQFF	TGTGCCAGCAGCTTAGCGCTTGGCAGCCGGGATGAGCAGTTCTTC
TRBV4-1	.	TRBJ2-1	TRBD2	CASSSQTSSSYNEQFF	TGCGCCAGCAGCTCTCAGACTAGCAGCTCCTACAATGAGCAGTTCTTC
TRBV12-3/TRBV12-4	.	TRBJ1-6	.	CASSHTGRNSPLHF	TGTGCCAGCAGCCACACAGGGAGGAATTCACCCCTCCACTTT
TRBV11-3	few	TRBJ2-1	.	CASSGGSNEQFF	TGTGCCAGCAGCGGGGGTTCCAATGAGCAGTTCTTC
TRBV12-3/TRBV12-4	.	TRBJ1-2	TRBD1	CASSLGRDRGRLGYTF	TGTGCCAGCAGTTTAGGTCGGGACAGGGGGCGATTGGGCTACACCTTC
TRBV7-2	.	TRBJ2-1	TRBD1	CASSLGGSGQLNNEQFF	TGTGCCAGCAGCTTAGGGGGCTCGGGACAGCTTAACAATGAGCAGTTCTTC
TRBV6-4	few	TRBJ2-1	TRBD2	CASSDIAGGSYNEQFF	TGTGCCAGCAGTGACATAGCGGGAGGTAGCTACAATGAGCAGTTCTTC
TRBV6-1	.	TRBJ1-5	.	CASSGAGRGNQPQHF	TGTGCCAGCAGTGGCGCCGGCCGGGGAAATCAGCCCCAGCATTTT
TRBV24-1	few	TRBJ2-1	TRBD2	CATSDSSLAAGVEQFF	TGTGCCACCAGTGACTCCTCCCTAGCTGCGGGAGTTGAGCAGTTCTTC
TRBV5-1	.	TRBJ1-2	.	CASAGTSNYGYTF	TGCGCCAGTGCAGGGACTTCTAACTATGGCTACACCTTC
TRBV6-1	.	TRBJ2-3	TRBD2	CASSEDKSGRVTDTQYF	TGTGCCAGCAGTGAAGATAAGAGCGGGAGGGTCACAGATACGCAGTATTTT
TRBV29-1	.	TRBJ1-2	.	CSVEDWYGANYGYTF	TGCAGCGTTGAAGATTGGTACGGGGCTAACTATGGCTACACCTTC
TRBV5-1	many	TRBJ2-1	TRBD2	CASSLVGLLYNEQFF	TGCGCCAGCAGCTTGGTGGGACTACTATACAATGAGCAGTTCTTC
TRBV12-3/TRBV12-4	few	TRBJ2-3	TRBD2	CASSSTDPLLAGTTDTQYF	TGTGCCAGCAGTTCAACGGACCCCCTCTTAGCGGGAACCACAGATACGCAGTATTTT
TRBV27	.	TRBJ1-5	TRBD1	CASSPQGRNQPQHF	TGTGCCAGCAGTCCACAGGGGCGTAATCAGCCCCAGCATTTT
TRBV12-3/TRBV12-4	.	TRBJ1-1	.	CASSLAPDTEAFF	TGTGCCAGCAGTTTGGCTCCCGACACTGAAGCTTTCTTT
TRBV20-1	many	TRBJ2-7	TRBD2	CSARGVKGLATSYEQYF	TGCAGTGCTAGAGGGGTGAAGGGACTAGCGACATCCTACGAGCAGTACTTC
TRBV10-3	many	TRBJ1-3	.	CAITEGLHSSGNTIYF	TGTGCCATCACTGAAGGGCTCCACTCCTCTGGAAACACCATATATTTT
TRBV24-1	few	TRBJ2-1	.	CATSDTANNEQFF	TGTGCCACCAGTGATACCGCAAACAATGAGCAGTTCTTC
TRBV19	.	TRBJ2-3	TRBD2	CASSIDASGTDTQYF	TGTGCCAGTAGTATTGATGCTAGCGGGACAGATACGCAGTATTTT
TRBV9	few	TRBJ1-4	.	CASSPFDFRDPNEKLFF	TGTGCCAGCAGCCCTTTTGATTTCCGGGACCCAAATGAAAAACTGTTTTTT
TRBV4-2	.	TRBJ2-2	TRBD1	CASSRDRVPGELFF	TGTGCCAGCAGCCGGGACAGGGTCCCCGGGGAGCTGTTTTTT
TRBV12-3/TRBV12-4	many	TRBJ1-5	.	CASSLGTHSNQPQHF	TGTGCCAGCAGTCTCGGGACTCATAGCAATCAGCCCCAGCATTTT
TRBV12-3/TRBV12-4	many	TRBJ1-2	TRBD1	CASSLRQGIDGYTF	TGTGCCAGCAGTCTAAGACAGGGTATTGATGGCTACACCTTC
TRBV20-1	few	TRBJ2-5	.	CSARATKQVQTQYF	TGCAGTGCTAGAGCGACAAAGCAGGTGCAGACCCAGTACTTC
TRBV12-3/TRBV12-4	.	TRBJ2-6	TRBD1	CASTGQGRLGANVLTF	TGTGCCAGCACCGGACAGGGAAGGCTTGGGGCCAACGTCCTGACTTTC
TRBV20-1	.	TRBJ1-5	TRBD1	CSAMGRGQVVSASNQPQHF	TGCAGTGCAATGGGGCGGGGACAGGTCGTTTCAGCTAGCAATCAGCCCCAGCATTTT
TRBV20-1	.	TRBJ1-5	.	CSAWDPGSNQPQHF	TGCAGTGCTTGGGACCCGGGTAGCAATCAGCCCCAGCATTTT